This TCR beta chain stems from a study of T cell changes during pregnancy in multiple sclerosis. Repertoires were generated with immunoSEQ multiplex PCR, while TCRdb's copy carries only in-frame clones and drops some. This table holds about 130,000 clones, about 96% found once. V was clipped by 6 bases and J by 3 bases; unmatched bases: 3. CDR3 length: 14 amino acids. Germline V lookup: CDR1 MRHNA, CDR2 SNTAGT. The specimen comprised peripheral blood, sampled after pregnancy. The V gene is TRBV6-4, the J gene TRBJ2-3; 10 bases align to TRBD1. This TCR was recovered from a female donor with multiple sclerosis, enrolled in a pregnancy study. DNA for the CDR3: TGTGCCAGCAGAGTGGACAGGGGGACAGATACGCAGTATTTT. Its protein product is CASRVDRGTDTQYF.